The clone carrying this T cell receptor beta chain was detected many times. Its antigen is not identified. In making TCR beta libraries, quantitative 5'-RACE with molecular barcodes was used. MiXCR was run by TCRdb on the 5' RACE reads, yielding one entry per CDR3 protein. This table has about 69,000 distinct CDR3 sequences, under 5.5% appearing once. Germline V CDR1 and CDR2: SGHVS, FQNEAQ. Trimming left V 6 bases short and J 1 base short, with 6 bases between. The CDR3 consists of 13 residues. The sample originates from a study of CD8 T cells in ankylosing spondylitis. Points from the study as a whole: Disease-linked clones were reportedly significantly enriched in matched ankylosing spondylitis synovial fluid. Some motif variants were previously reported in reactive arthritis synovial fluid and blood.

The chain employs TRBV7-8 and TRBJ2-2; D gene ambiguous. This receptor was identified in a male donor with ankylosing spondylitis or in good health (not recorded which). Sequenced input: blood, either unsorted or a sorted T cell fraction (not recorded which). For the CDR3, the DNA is TGTGCCAGCAGAGAGATGAACACCGGGGAGCTGTTTTTT. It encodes CASREMNTGELFF.